The 18 T cell receptor beta chains in this list originate from one sample, sequenced in a study of T cells after yellow fever vaccination. MiXCR, applied by TCRdb to the 5' RACE reads, yields one record per CDR3 protein. Found here are about 320,000 distinct CDR3 sequences, 3.5% to 4.5% of them singletons; the top ten hold approximately 19%. The sequencing here drew on PBMCs, taken 15 days after the yellow fever booster vaccination. The receptors shown here come from a man in his late teens or twenties who received the YFV17D yellow fever vaccine.

In this sample, this clonotype turned up many times. V gene TRBV29-1 combines with J gene TRBJ2-3; no reliable D call. The CDR3 loop spans 11 amino acids. With 5 bases removed from V and 6 bases from J, the gap between germline ends came to 9 bases. Germline CDR1 and CDR2: SQVTM and ANQGSEA. The CDR3 region is CSVNKKDTQYF. The CDR3 nucleotides are TGCAGCGTTAACAAAAAGGATACGCAGTATTTT.

V usage is TRBV6-5 and J usage is TRBJ2-5; 9 nucleotides line up with TRBD1. The CDR3 runs 13 residues. The V gene end was trimmed by 6 bases and the J gene end by 7 bases; junction bases not matched to a gene: 6. Germline V gene lookup returns CDR1 MNHEY and CDR2 SVGAGI. CDR3 coding DNA: TGTGCCAGCAGACAGGGGGCAGGGGGGACCCAGTACTTC. Translated: CASRQGAGGTQYF.

This clonotype was recorded many times. The J gene is TRBJ2-5, the V gene TRBV7-9, with D possibly being TRBD2 (6 bases). The CDR3 has 13 residues. Germline lookup yields CDR1 SEHNR and CDR2 FQNEAQ (reference sequence). V lost 5 bases, J lost 4 bases, and 11 bases lay in between. The chain's CDR3 is CASSAGSGETQYF. The CDR3 DNA is TGTGCCAGCAGCGCGGGAAGTGGAGAGACCCAGTACTTC.

The sample holds many counts of this clonotype. J is TRBJ2-6 and V is TRBV5-1; 8 bases fit TRBD2. V trimming: 4 bases; J trimming: 0 bases; junction bases outside the gene matches: 9. The CDR3 spans 18 residues. Germline lookup yields CDR1 SGHRS and CDR2 YFSETQ. The CDR3 DNA follows: TGCGCCAGCAGCCAAAATAGCGGGGCTAGCTCTGGGGCCAACGTCCTGACTTTC. This gives the protein CASSQNSGASSGANVLTF.

This clonotype has just a few counts. V and J are TRBV7-9 and TRBJ1-3, with a tentative D call TRBD1 (5 bases). The germline gives CDR1 SEHNR, CDR2 FQNEAQ (reference sequence). This CDR3 is built from 15 residues. V shed 6 bases and J shed 4 bases, with 16 bases lying between them. As DNA, the CDR3 is TGTGCCAGCAGGGCTGACGGGACGGAAGGAAACACCATATATTTT. Translation gives CASRADGTEGNTIYF. The full variable domain, completed using reference TRBV7-9 and TRBJ1-3, is DTGVSQNPRHKITKRGQNVTFRCDPISEHNRLYWYRQTLGQGPEFLTYFQNEAQLEKSRLLSDRFSAERPKGSFSTLEIQRTEQGDSAMYLCASRADGTEGNTIYFGEGSWLTVV.

In nucleotides, the CDR3 is TGTGCCAGCAGCTTCTTAGACTGGACCTCCGGAGATACGCAGTATTTT. Its translation is CASSFLDWTSGDTQYF. The gene calls are TRBV7-9 and TRBJ2-3; D gene ambiguous. The V end was cut by 3 bases, the J end by 5 bases, with 18 bases between. The CDR3 has 16 amino acids. Looked up from germline, CDR1 is SEHNR and CDR2 is FQNEAQ (reference sequence).

This clonotype turned up a few times. The chain recombines TRBV10-3 with TRBJ2-6; the match to TRBD1 covers 8 bases. CDR3 length equals 15 residues. In germline, CDR1 is ENHRY, CDR2 SYGVKD. V was clipped by 6 bases and J by 0 bases; unmatched bases: 1. The CDR3 loop is CAIRDRDSGANVLTF. In nucleotides, the CDR3 is TGTGCCATCAGGGACAGGGACTCTGGGGCCAACGTCCTGACTTTC.

V usage is TRBV29-1 and J usage is TRBJ2-3; TRBD2 matches at 11 bases. Germline values: CDR1 SQVTM, CDR2 ANQGSEA. The CDR3 is 14 residues long. Trimming cost V 3 bases and J 4 bases; bases outside gene matches: 3. The CDR3 reads CSVETSGASDTQYF. The CDR3 DNA reads as TGCAGCGTTGAGACTAGCGGGGCTTCAGATACGCAGTATTTT.

This clonotype was counted ten times or more. The genes are TRBV10-3 and TRBJ2-1; 12 positions match TRBD2. This CDR3 contains 18 residues. The V and J ends lost 6 bases and 0 bases, in that order; junction bases with no gene match: 9. Germline V lookup: CDR1 ENHRY, CDR2 SYGVKD. CDR3: CAIRGLAGGLSSYNEQFF. CDR3 sequence (DNA): TGTGCCATCAGAGGGCTAGCGGGGGGGCTGAGCTCCTACAATGAGCAGTTCTTC.

This clonotype occurred a few times. The V and J genes are TRBV29-1 and TRBJ1-2; 8 bases fit TRBD1. CDR1 is SQVTM, CDR2 ANQGSEA, per germline. CDR3 length equals 13 residues. The ends lost 7 bases at V and 3 bases at J; junction bases unmatched: 7. The CDR3 is CSAYRGSYYGYTF. As DNA, the CDR3 is TGCAGCGCTTACAGGGGGAGTTACTATGGCTACACCTTC.

In its sample, this clonotype was seen a few times. This chain uses TRBV6-2 or TRBV6-3 with TRBJ2-7, with no clear D. This CDR3 region has 12 residues. Between the trimmed V and J ends, which lost 6 bases and 4 bases, there was a span of 10 bases. Germline V gene lookup returns CDR1 MNHEY and CDR2 SVGEGT. CDR3 region: CASSFVGYEQYF. The CDR3 DNA reads TGTGCCAGCAGCTTCGTGGGGTACGAGCAGTACTTC.

The CDR3: CATRQTGRGLTQYF. Here the CDR3 DNA reads TGTGCCACCAGACAGACAGGTCGGGGGCTGACCCAGTACTTC. The J gene is TRBJ2-5, the V gene TRBV6-2 or TRBV6-3; D tentatively fits TRBD1 or TRBD2 (6 bases each). Germline V gives CDR1 MNHEY, CDR2 SVGEGT. The CDR3 has 14 amino acids. The V end lost 10 bases, the J end lost 7 bases, and 22 bases lay between the germline ends.

This clonotype appeared a few times. This chain uses TRBV9 with TRBJ2-3; D is perhaps TRBD1 or TRBD2 (6 bases each). CDR3 length: 15 amino acids. The germline V and J ends were trimmed by 2 bases and 2 bases, with 12 bases remaining between them. Per the germline V gene, CDR1 is SGDLS and CDR2 is YYNGEE. The CDR3 DNA reads TGTGCCAGCAGCGTGACGGGGGCCCACACAGATACGCAGTATTTT. Translated, it gives CASSVTGAHTDTQYF.

This chain uses TRBV5-1 with TRBJ2-7; D unclear. The CDR3 is 14 amino acids. The V gene's germline CDR1 is SGHRS and CDR2 YFSETQ. Trimming removed 4 bases at V and 1 base at J, with 12 bases between. The CDR3 DNA sequence: TGCGCCAGCAGCCCCCAGACCGATTCCTACGAGCAGTACGTC. As protein: CASSPQTDSYEQYV.

This clonotype showed up just a few times. This chain uses TRBV4-3 with TRBJ2-6; 8 bases fit TRBD2. The CDR3 is made up of 18 amino acids. V was clipped by 4 bases and J by 4 bases; unmatched bases: 12. Germline V CDR1 and CDR2: LGHNA, YSLEER. CDR3 residues: CASSPSLAGPLGANVLTF. In nucleotides, the CDR3 is TGCGCCAGCAGCCCTTCCTTAGCGGGGCCACTAGGGGCCAACGTCCTGACTTTC.

This clonotype was recorded at least ten times. The J gene is TRBJ2-6, the V gene TRBV5-1; 7 nucleotides align to TRBD1. The CDR3 loop spans 20 amino acids. Per germline, CDR1 SGHRS and CDR2 YFSETQ. V shed 0 bases, J shed 0 bases, and the junction held 12 bases outside the gene matches. CDR3 bases: TGCGCCAGCAGCTTGGAACGACTTAGGACAGGAAGCTCTGGGGCCAACGTCCTGACTTTC. This sequence encodes CASSLERLRTGSSGANVLTF.

This clonotype was seen at least ten times. The chain combines TRBV20-1 with TRBJ2-3, with 8 bases lining up with TRBD2. Trimming at V came to 5 bases and at J to 5 bases, leaving 9 bases not matched to a gene. CDR1 is DFQATT, CDR2 SNEGSKA, per germline (reference sequence). This CDR3 contains 14 residues. CDR3 DNA sequence: TGCAGTGCTCCACTCGGGGGGGGACGAGATACGCAGTATTTT. Amino acid sequence: CSAPLGGGRDTQYF.

This clonotype was seen many times. The V gene is TRBV15, the J gene TRBJ2-7; D is undetermined. The CDR3 consists of 12 residues. From germline, CDR1 is LNHNV and CDR2 YYDKDF (reference sequence). V shed 2 bases and J shed 8 bases, with 10 bases lying between them. This CDR3 is CATSRNPSQQYF. DNA of the CDR3: TGTGCCACCAGCAGAAACCCCAGCCAGCAGTACTTC.